These 16 T cell receptor beta chains came from one sample sequenced in a study of blood T cell repertoires in COVID-19. TCRdb's table, derived via immunoSEQ multiplex PCR, lists solely in-frame clones and lacks some. The sample includes a few hundred thousand clones, more than 75% of them seen just once. The specimen was peripheral blood. The source is a man aged 55 to 70 with acute or convalescent COVID-19.

The V and J genes are TRBV11-2 and TRBJ2-4; D uncertain. Germline values: CDR1 SGHAT, CDR2 FQNNGV. V lost 0 bases and J lost 1, with 13 bases in between. The CDR3 contains 17 residues. CDR3 DNA sequence: TGTGCCAGCAGCTTAGAGCGGCAGTTCGCGGCCAAAAACATTCAGTACTTC. Translation: CASSLERQFAAKNIQYF.

The V and J genes are TRBV4-3 and TRBJ2-3, with D possibly matching TRBD2 (5 bases). Germline V CDR1 and CDR2: LGHNA, YSLEER. Trimming left V 0 bases short and J 5 bases short, with 9 bases between. The CDR3 has 14 amino acids. Here the CDR3 reads CASSQDFRGDTQYF. In DNA form, the CDR3 reads TGCGCCAGCAGCCAAGATTTCCGGGGAGATACGCAGTATTTT.

The rearrangement links TRBV6-5 to TRBJ1-2; possible D gene TRBD1, 6 bases. V gave up 11 bases and J gave up 3 bases, with 19 bases separating them. CDR1 is MNHEY and CDR2 is SVGAGI in the germline V gene. The CDR3 length is 14 residues. The CDR3 DNA follows: TGTGCCTTATCAGCCGGGACATCGGACTATGGCTACACCTTC. Amino acid sequence: CALSAGTSDYGYTF.

V is TRBV28 and J is TRBJ2-3, with TRBD2 matching over 8 bases. The ends lost 5 bases at V and 2 bases at J; junction bases unmatched: 6. Germline V CDR1 and CDR2: MDHEN, SYDVKM. The CDR3 sequence is 15 residues long. This CDR3 reads CASSPGGSTTDTQYF. The CDR3 coding sequence is TGTGCCAGCAGTCCGGGGGGGTCCACCACAGATACGCAGTATTTT.

The chain links TRBV5-4 to TRBJ2-3; a possible D gene is TRBD2 (5 bases). The CDR3 sequence is 13 residues long. Trimming removed 4 bases at V and 10 bases at J, with 16 bases between. Germline V gives CDR1 SGHNT, CDR2 YYREEE (reference sequence). CDR3 DNA: TGTGCCAGCAGCCCATGGGGAGAATCAGCGCAGTATTTT. It is translated as CASSPWGESAQYF.

This sequence joins TRBV9 and TRBJ2-1; 8 nucleotides match TRBD2. This CDR3 is 18 amino acids long. Per the germline V gene, CDR1 is SGDLS and CDR2 is YYNGEE. After removal of 3 bases from V and 0 bases from J, the junction contained 11 bases not matched to a gene. The chain's CDR3 is CASSASRGEGSSYNEQFF. CDR3 DNA: TGTGCCAGCAGCGCCTCGCGGGGGGAGGGGAGCTCCTACAATGAGCAGTTCTTC.

This clone was seen once. The chain uses TRBV11-3 and TRBJ2-3, with D possibly TRBD1 on 6 matching bases. The germline CDR1 and CDR2 sequences are SGHNT and YENEEA. The ends were cut back, 2 bases at V and 0 bases at J, with 9 bases in the middle. The CDR3 is 15 amino acids. CDR3 sequence: CASSLYGQSTDTQYF. DNA for the CDR3: TGTGCCAGCAGCTTATACGGACAGAGCACAGATACGCAGTATTTT.

The V call is TRBV11-2, the J call TRBJ1-2; a weak D match, TRBD1 (6 bases). V lost 7 bases and J 5 bases, leaving 14 bases between the germline ends. The germline V gene encodes CDR1 SGHAT and CDR2 FQNNGV. This CDR3 comprises 13 residues. CDR3 loop: CASTLGGAYGYTF. CDR3 nucleotide sequence: TGTGCCAGCACCCTAGGGGGGGCGTATGGCTACACCTTC. The full variable domain, with the rest looked up from reference TRBV11-2 and TRBJ1-2, is EAGVAQSPRYKIIEKRQSVAFWCNPISGHATLYWYQQILGQGPKLLIQFQNNGVVDDSQLPKDRFSAERLKGVDSTLKIQPAKLEDSAVYLCASTLGGAYGYTFGSGTRLTVV.

The chain carries TRBV6-1 and TRBJ1-2, with 12 positions matching TRBD1. Germline V gene lookup returns CDR1 MNHNS and CDR2 SASEGT. The CDR3 loop spans 17 amino acids. The trim removed 4 bases at V and 0 bases at J, leaving 6 bases unmatched. The CDR3 DNA reads as TGTGCCAGCAGTGGGGGACAGGGGGCCCCAGCTAACTATGGCTACACCTTC. This encodes CASSGGQGAPANYGYTF.

The V and J genes are TRBV13 and TRBJ2-5; 11 nucleotides line up with TRBD2. Germline V gene sequence: CDR1 PRHDT, CDR2 FYEKMQ (reference sequence). This CDR3 spans 15 amino acids. With V trimmed by 5 bases and J by 5 bases, 7 bases remained unmatched. The CDR3 here is CASSTRTSGRETQYF. The CDR3 bases are TGTGCCAGCAGCACCAGGACTAGCGGGCGGGAGACCCAGTACTTC.

The chain employs TRBV5-4 and TRBJ2-1; 9 nucleotides line up with TRBD1. V gave up 3 bases and J gave up 7 bases; unmatched junction bases: 8. Germline-derived CDR1 and CDR2 are SGHNT and YYREEE (reference sequence). This CDR3 spans 15 amino acids. The CDR3 region has the DNA TGTGCCAGCAGCTCCTGGGACAGGGAGGGGAATGAGCAGTTCTTC. This sequence encodes CASSSWDREGNEQFF.

V usage is TRBV10-2 and J usage is TRBJ1-2, with 8 bases fitting TRBD1. V trimming: 5 bases; J trimming: 9 bases; junction bases outside the gene matches: 8. This CDR3 spans 13 amino acids. Germline CDR1 and CDR2: WSHSY and SAAADI. CDR3 sequence reads: CASSPPGQGSYTF. The CDR3 DNA is TGCGCCAGCAGTCCTCCCGGACAGGGCAGCTACACCTTC.

The genes are TRBV9 and TRBJ2-2, with unresolved D. The germline CDR1 and CDR2 sequences are SGDLS and YYNGEE. With 2 bases removed from V and 1 base from J, the gap between germline ends came to 15 bases. There are 17 residues in the CDR3. For the CDR3, the DNA is TGTGCCAGCAGCGTTAGCCCCAACTTAGGGAACACCGGGGAGCTGTTTTTT. This sequence encodes CASSVSPNLGNTGELFF.

The chain is built from TRBV5-6 and TRBJ2-4, with 9 bases lining up with TRBD1. Germline V gene sequence: CDR1 SGHDT, CDR2 YYEEEE. The junction had 6 bases not matched to a gene; V was cut back by 3 bases and J by 2 bases. The CDR3 extends over 16 amino acids. The chain's CDR3 is CASSSDRGVPKNIQYF. Written as DNA, the CDR3 is TGTGCCAGCAGCTCTGACAGGGGGGTCCCCAAAAACATTCAGTACTTC. Using reference TRBV5-6 and TRBJ2-4 for the parts outside the CDR3, the full variable domain is DAGVTQSPTHLIKTRGQQVTLRCSPKSGHDTVSWYQQALGQGPQFIFQYYEEEERQRGNFPDRFSGHQFPNYSSELNVNALLLGDSALYLCASSSDRGVPKNIQYFGAGTRLSVL.

The chain joins TRBV11-1 to TRBJ2-5, with TRBD2 as a possible D gene (7 bases). Per germline, CDR1 SGHAT and CDR2 FQDESV (reference sequence). V was cut by 8 bases and J by 0 bases, with 13 bases left in between. The CDR3 has 14 residues. The CDR3 spells CASSGGTYQETQYF. CDR3 sequence (DNA): TGTGCCAGCTCGGGGGGCACGTACCAAGAGACCCAGTACTTC.

The V call is TRBV5-6, the J call TRBJ2-2, with D tentatively TRBD2 (5 bases). Between the trimmed V and J ends, which lost 0 bases and 4 bases, there was a span of 10 bases. The CDR3 is made up of 15 amino acids. Germline V gives CDR1 SGHDT, CDR2 YYEEEE. The CDR3 DNA reads as TGTGCCAGCAGCTTGGCCGCTAGCATCACCGGGGAGCTGTTTTTT. Protein product: CASSLAASITGELFF.